The 8 T cell receptor beta chains listed next were all sequenced from one sample in a study of PD-L1 blockade in urothelial cancer. Time point meaning: peripheral blood 6 weeks after treatment start. TCRdb's copy holds only in-frame clones and misses some; the assay was immunoSEQ multiplex PCR. The data hold around 110,000 clones, with roughly 90% observed a single time. The specimen comprised PBMCs, sampled around atezolizumab (anti-PD-L1) treatment. These receptors were obtained from a man in his 60s with urothelial cancer.

The V call is TRBV28, the J call TRBJ2-1; D unclear. V dropped 3 bases and J dropped 9 bases, with 9 bases sitting between them. Per the germline V gene, CDR1 is MDHEN and CDR2 is SYDVKM. CDR3 length: 12 amino acids. The CDR3 sequence: CASSLQRGEQFF. The CDR3 nucleotides read TGTGCCAGCAGTTTGCAACGCGGTGAGCAGTTCTTC.

V and J are TRBV14 and TRBJ2-3; 9 positions agree with TRBD2. CDR1 and CDR2 (germline): SGHDN, FVKESK. The V and J ends lost 1 base and 4 bases, in that order; junction bases with no gene match: 9. The CDR3 has 17 amino acids. The CDR3 DNA reads as TGTGCCAGCAGCCAAGCCGGGACTAGCTCTGGAGCAGATACGCAGTATTTT. It is translated as CASSQAGTSSGADTQYF.

The genes are TRBV4-2 and TRBJ1-5; 8 bases line up with TRBD1. V trimming: 0 bases; J trimming: 4 bases; junction bases outside the gene matches: 8. The CDR3 loop spans 17 amino acids. Germline lookup yields CDR1 LGHNA and CDR2 YNFKEQ. CDR3 bases: TGTGCCAGCAGCCAAGATGGGGCAGGGGGCCGGAATCAGCCCCAGCATTTT. This codes for CASSQDGAGGRNQPQHF.

The genes are TRBV5-1 and TRBJ1-2, with D tentatively TRBD1 (6 bases). Between the trimmed V and J ends, which lost 3 bases and 2 bases, there was a span of 17 bases. Germline loops: CDR1 SGHRS, CDR2 YFSETQ. The CDR3 is made up of 16 amino acids. DNA of the CDR3: TGCGCCAGCAGCTCCTTCACAGGGAACGAGAACTATGGCTACACCTTC. It specifies CASSSFTGNENYGYTF.

The CDR3 DNA is TGCAGCCTCATCTCGGGACAGGTCGTAAATGAGCAGTTCTTC. Amino acid sequence: CSLISGQVVNEQFF. The gene calls are TRBV29-1 and TRBJ2-1; TRBD1 matches at 8 bases. The germline V gene has CDR1 SQVTM and CDR2 ANQGSEA. V was pared by 8 bases and J by 7 bases, with 13 bases of the junction left unmatched. The CDR3 extends over 14 amino acids.

The chain carries TRBV19 and TRBJ1-3, with D tentatively TRBD1 (5 bases). CDR3 length equals 16 residues. V gave up 5 bases and J gave up 4 bases, with 18 bases separating them. CDR1 and CDR2 (germline): LNHDA, SQIVND (reference sequence). In DNA form, the CDR3 reads TGTGCCAGTAGTCCGCGGGGCCCGGACTCCGGAAACACCATATATTTT. Encoded protein: CASSPRGPDSGNTIYF. Complete variable domain (other parts from reference TRBV19 and TRBJ1-3): DGGITQSPKYLFRKEGQNVTLSCEQNLNHDAMYWYRQDPGQGLRLIYYSQIVNDFQKGDIAEGYSVSREKKESFPLTVTSAQKNPTAFYLCASSPRGPDSGNTIYFGEGSWLTVV.

This chain links TRBV11-1 with TRBJ2-3; TRBD2 might be the D (6 bases). CDR3 size: 16 residues. Germline CDR1 reads SGHAT; CDR2 reads FQDESV (reference sequence). V gave up 1 base and J gave up 2 bases, with 13 bases separating them. CDR3 loop: CASSLGTGLPTDTQYF. As DNA, the CDR3 is TGTGCCAGCAGCTTAGGGACGGGACTGCCCACAGATACGCAGTATTTT.

This clone showed up just once. The chain couples TRBV2 to TRBJ2-5; the match to TRBD2 covers 9 bases. CDR3 length equals 13 residues. V was pared by 10 bases and J by 5 bases, with 8 bases of the junction left unmatched. Germline CDR1 and CDR2: SNHLY and FYNNEI. The CDR3 sequence is CAMAGGPGETQYF. In DNA form, the CDR3 reads TGTGCCATGGCGGGGGGGCCGGGGGAGACCCAGTACTTC.